Listed here are 20 T cell receptor beta chains from one sample, sequenced in a study of CD8 T cells in Susac syndrome. Random hexamers served to reverse transcribe roughly 0.45 to 1 ug RNA. TCRdb independently ran MiXCR on the immunoSEQ multiplex PCR reads; one entry per CDR3 protein. The sample yields roughly 300,000 distinct CDR3 sequences, about 88% seen once. The specimen was CD8+ T cells from PBMCs. The receptors here all came from a human donor with multiple sclerosis.

The V and J genes are TRBV19 and TRBJ2-7; 9 bases map to TRBD2. Germline CDR1 and CDR2: LNHDA and SQIVND (reference sequence). There are 15 residues in the CDR3. J lost 5 bases, V lost 7 bases, and 12 bases had no gene match. The CDR3 DNA reads as TGTGCCAGTATAGACGTGGCGGGAGGGCGTCACGAGCAGTACTTC. Its protein is CASIDVAGGRHEQYF. Combining the CDR3 with reference TRBV19 and TRBJ2-7 gives the whole variable domain DGGITQSPKYLFRKEGQNVTLSCEQNLNHDAMYWYRQDPGQGLRLIYYSQIVNDFQKGDIAEGYSVSREKKESFPLTVTSAQKNPTAFYLCASIDVAGGRHEQYFGPGTRLTVT.

The CDR3 loop reads CASSLGTATYNSPLHF. The CDR3 region has the DNA TGTGCCAGCAGCCTCGGGACAGCTACTTATAATTCACCCCTCCACTTT. The chain carries TRBV27 and TRBJ1-6, with TRBD1 matching 7 bases. The germline V gene has CDR1 MNHEY and CDR2 SMNVEV (reference sequence). Trimming cost V 6 bases and J 4 bases; bases outside gene matches: 9. The CDR3 spans 16 residues.

The chain combines TRBV27 with TRBJ2-5; the D gene is possibly TRBD2 (6 bases). CDR3 length: 16 residues. V lost 2 bases, J lost 2 bases, and 15 bases lay in between. Per germline, CDR1 MNHEY and CDR2 SMNVEV (reference sequence). The CDR3 DNA sequence: TGTGCCAGCAGTTTAATGGCTGGGGGGTCTCAAGAGACCCAGTACTTC. It is translated as CASSLMAGGSQETQYF.

The chain combines TRBV7-8 with TRBJ2-7; D possibly corresponds to TRBD2 (5 bases). This CDR3 comprises 17 residues. CDR1 and CDR2 from the germline V gene are SGHVS and FQNEAQ. V was cut by 5 bases and J by 0 bases, with 20 bases left in between. In DNA, the CDR3 is TGTGCCAGCAGCCCGCTACTGGGCGGGCAAACCTCCTACGAGCAGTACTTC. It specifies CASSPLLGGQTSYEQYF.

The chain recombines TRBV10-3 with TRBJ2-6; 7 bases fit TRBD2. V lost 10 bases and J lost 1; bases outside the gene matches: 7. This CDR3 comprises 15 residues. Germline assignment: CDR1 ENHRY and CDR2 SYGVKD. The CDR3 protein is CASDSGQSGANVLTF. The DNA for the CDR3 is TGTGCCAGCGATAGCGGGCAGTCTGGGGCCAACGTCCTGACTTTC.

V and J are TRBV5-5 and TRBJ2-4; D is unclear. The ends were cut back, 4 bases at V and 10 bases at J, with 12 bases in the middle. This CDR3 spans 12 amino acids. Germline CDR1 and CDR2: SGHKS and YYEKEE (reference sequence). The CDR3 nucleotides are TGTGCCAGCAGCACAATCGCGGATATTCAGTACTTC. Residues: CASSTIADIQYF.

In nucleotides, the CDR3 is TGTGCCAGCAGCTCCCCCCGGGACCCCACCGAGCAGTACTTC. This sequence encodes CASSSPRDPTEQYF. This chain links TRBV7-9 with TRBJ2-7; possibly TRBD1 or TRBD2 for D (5 bases each). V was pared by 4 bases and J by 6 bases, with 16 bases between. CDR3 length: 14 amino acids. The germline V gene encodes CDR1 SEHNR and CDR2 FQNEAQ (reference sequence).

The chain employs TRBV5-1 and TRBJ1-2; 8 nucleotides line up with TRBD1. The ends lost 3 bases at V and 5 bases at J; junction bases unmatched: 6. This CDR3 is 14 amino acids long. Germline lookup yields CDR1 SGHRS and CDR2 YFSETQ. CDR3 coding DNA: TGCGCCAGCAGCTATGGAGACAGGGGATATGGCTACACCTTC. Amino acid sequence: CASSYGDRGYGYTF.

V and J are TRBV3-1 and TRBJ1-5; 9 bases line up with TRBD1. V shed 0 bases, J shed 0 bases, and the junction held 3 bases outside the gene matches. CDR1 LGHDT and CDR2 YNNKEL come from the germline V gene (reference sequence). This CDR3 has 17 residues. CDR3 sequence (DNA): TGTGCCAGCAGCCAAGATTGGACAGGGGATAGCAATCAGCCCCAGCATTTT. Protein product: CASSQDWTGDSNQPQHF.

This clonotype was picked up one time. DNA of the CDR3: TGTGCCTGGAGTGTAAGCGGGAGAACCTACAATGAGCAGTTCTTC. Its protein product is CAWSVSGRTYNEQFF. The chain has TRBV30 and TRBJ2-1; 8 nucleotides line up with TRBD2. After removal of 0 bases from V and 2 bases from J, the junction contained 3 bases not matched to a gene. This CDR3 has 15 amino acids. CDR1 is GTSNPN and CDR2 is SVGIG in the germline V gene (reference sequence).

The V and J genes are TRBV20-1 and TRBJ2-7, with D possibly matching TRBD2 (6 bases). The CDR3 spans 14 residues. V lost 0 bases, J lost 2 bases, and 11 bases lay in between. Per germline, CDR1 DFQATT and CDR2 SNEGSKA (reference sequence). The CDR3 loop reads CSARDRGIAYEQYF. In DNA form, the CDR3 reads TGCAGTGCTAGAGATCGCGGGATCGCCTACGAGCAGTACTTC.

The chain carries TRBV6-2 or TRBV6-3 and TRBJ2-7; 9 bases align to TRBD1. The V gene's germline CDR1 is MNHEY and CDR2 SVGEGT. Germline trimming cut 2 bases from V and 5 bases from J; bases unmatched to any gene: 10. The length of the CDR3 is 16 residues. The CDR3 sequence: CASSYRTGTGSHEQYF. In nucleotides, the CDR3 is TGTGCCAGCAGTTACCGAACCGGGACAGGGAGCCACGAGCAGTACTTC.

V and J are TRBV9 and TRBJ2-7; D gene unclear. Between the trimmed V and J ends, which lost 5 bases and 0 bases, there was a span of 15 bases. Germline-derived CDR1 and CDR2 are SGDLS and YYNGEE. There are 15 residues in the CDR3. CDR3 nucleotide sequence: TGTGCCAGCAGTCCCCTCGTGCGGAGCTCCTACGAGCAGTACTTC. It is translated as CASSPLVRSSYEQYF. Looking up the rest from reference TRBV9 and TRBJ2-7 gives the full variable domain: DSGVTQTPKHLITATGQRVTLRCSPRSGDLSVYWYQQSLDQGLQFLIQYYNGEERAKGNILERFSAQQFPDLHSELNLSSLELGDSALYFCASSPLVRSSYEQYFGPGTRLTVT.

The chain has TRBV27 and TRBJ2-1, with TRBD2 identical over 10 bases. Germline lookup yields CDR1 MNHEY and CDR2 SMNVEV (reference sequence). This CDR3 has 15 amino acids. J was trimmed by 4 bases and V by 6 bases; bases with no gene match: 6. The CDR3 DNA reads TGTGCCAGCAGCCAGGGTAGCGGGAGGTACAATGAGCAGTTCTTC. It codes for CASSQGSGRYNEQFF.

The chain carries TRBV18 and TRBJ2-2; D possibly uses TRBD1 or TRBD2 (5 bases each). CDR3 length equals 17 residues. Germline V CDR1 and CDR2: KGHSH, LQKENI. The ends were cut back, 0 bases at V and 7 bases at J, with 18 bases in the middle. CDR3 sequence reads: CASSPPKMPGTVGELFF. CDR3 sequence (DNA): TGTGCCAGCTCACCACCTAAGATGCCAGGGACGGTCGGGGAGCTGTTTTTT.

The chain joins TRBV19 to TRBJ1-2; D is perhaps TRBD1 (5 bases). The germline V gene encodes CDR1 LNHDA and CDR2 SQIVND (reference sequence). Trimming took 4 bases from V and 4 from J, leaving 19 bases between them. This CDR3 has 16 amino acids. The CDR3 is CASSTFDSPSAYGYTF. As DNA, the CDR3 is TGTGCCAGTAGTACCTTCGACAGCCCCTCCGCCTATGGCTACACCTTC.

This clonotype was seen only a few times. This chain uses TRBV13 with TRBJ2-7, with a possible D match to TRBD1 (5 bases). Germline-derived CDR1 and CDR2 are PRHDT and FYEKMQ (reference sequence). The CDR3 contains 15 residues. The germline V and J ends were trimmed by 2 bases and 2 bases, with 13 bases remaining between them. As DNA, the CDR3 is TGTGCCAGCAGCTTACCGGGCACAGGAGCCTACGAGCAGTACTTC. Translating it yields CASSLPGTGAYEQYF.

The chain links TRBV24-1 to TRBJ2-3; unclear D gene. The CDR3 loop spans 13 amino acids. Germline-derived CDR1 and CDR2 are KGHDR and SFDVKD. The V and J ends lost 8 bases and 2 bases respectively, with 10 bases between them. CDR3 loop: CATKGPYTDTQYF. The CDR3, as DNA: TGTGCCACCAAAGGCCCTTACACAGATACGCAGTATTTT.

The CDR3 here is CASSVGDSGSYNEQFF. Here the CDR3 DNA reads TGTGCCAGCAGCGTAGGGGATAGCGGATCCTACAATGAGCAGTTCTTC. V and J are TRBV9 and TRBJ2-1; tentatively, D is TRBD2 (6 bases). The CDR3 runs to 16 residues. V was clipped by 0 bases and J by 1 base, with 11 bases between them. Germline loops: CDR1 SGDLS, CDR2 YYNGEE.

A few counts support this clonotype. The V call is TRBV6-1, the J call TRBJ2-2; D might be TRBD1 (5 bases). V was pared by 4 bases and J by 3 bases, with 6 bases between. Germline V lookup: CDR1 MNHNS, CDR2 SASEGT. This CDR3 is 13 amino acids long. CDR3 protein: CASSAGYTGELFF. The DNA of the CDR3 is TGTGCCAGCAGTGCAGGGTACACCGGGGAGCTGTTTTTT.